This T cell receptor (beta chain) was observed in a study of cytomegalovirus exposure and HLA in healthy donors. Primers included in the PCR were 60 Vbeta and 13 Jbeta primers. Profiling relied on immunoSEQ multiplex PCR, and the TCRdb table lists in-frame clones only, not all of them. The sample lists more than 130,000 clones, about four fifths occurring once. The ends were cut back, 1 base at V and 6 bases at J, with 16 bases in the middle. The CDR3 runs 15 residues. Germline CDR1 is SGHRS and CDR2 is YFSETQ. Donors counted as nominally healthy when sampled, yet unrecorded immune exposures were likely. Whole-study results and caveats: As a later analysis showed, a missense DCLRE1C variant was linked to trimming of TCR beta V- and J-genes. A later analysis showed TCR association rates differing by HLA locus, peaking at DRB1 and lowest at HLA-C.

To note about this clone: The antigen is undetermined.

This clonotype was obtained from a man aged 25 to 40 in good health and CMV-seronegative. Sequencing was done on a sample of PBMCs. V gene TRBV5-1 combines with J gene TRBJ1-1; D unresolved. As DNA, the CDR3 is TGCGCCAGCAGCTTGACGGCGACGCCCGAGGCTGAAGCTTTCTTT. It specifies CASSLTATPEAEAFF.